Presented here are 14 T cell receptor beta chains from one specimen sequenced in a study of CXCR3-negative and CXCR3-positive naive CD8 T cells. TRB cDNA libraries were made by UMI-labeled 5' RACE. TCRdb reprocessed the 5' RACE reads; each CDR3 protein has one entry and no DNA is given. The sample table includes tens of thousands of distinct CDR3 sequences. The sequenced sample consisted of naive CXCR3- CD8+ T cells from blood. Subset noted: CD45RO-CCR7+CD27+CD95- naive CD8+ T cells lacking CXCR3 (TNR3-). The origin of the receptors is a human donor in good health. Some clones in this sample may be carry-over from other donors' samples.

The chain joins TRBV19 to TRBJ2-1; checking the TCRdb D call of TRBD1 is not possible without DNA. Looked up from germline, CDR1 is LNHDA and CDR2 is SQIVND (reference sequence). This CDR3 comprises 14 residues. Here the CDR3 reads CASSLGGGHNEQFF.

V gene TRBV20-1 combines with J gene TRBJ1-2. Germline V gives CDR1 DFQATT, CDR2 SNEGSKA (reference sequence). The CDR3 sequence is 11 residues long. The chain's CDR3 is CNARIRDGYTF.

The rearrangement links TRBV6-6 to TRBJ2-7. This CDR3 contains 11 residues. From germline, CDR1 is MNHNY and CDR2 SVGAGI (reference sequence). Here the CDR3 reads CASSYDFEQYF.

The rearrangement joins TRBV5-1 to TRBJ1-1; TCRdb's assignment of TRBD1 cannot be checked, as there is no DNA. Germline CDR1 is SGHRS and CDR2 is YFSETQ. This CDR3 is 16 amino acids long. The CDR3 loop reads CASSGGTGGAGTEAFF.

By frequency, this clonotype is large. CDR3 loop: CSVEGGTEAFF. The chain uses TRBV29-1 and TRBJ1-1. The CDR3 covers 11 residues. Germline-derived CDR1 and CDR2 are SQVTM and ANQGSEA.

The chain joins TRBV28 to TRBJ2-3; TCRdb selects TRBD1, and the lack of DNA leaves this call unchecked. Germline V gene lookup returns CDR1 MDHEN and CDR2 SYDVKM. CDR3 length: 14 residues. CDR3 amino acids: CASRPRGLTDTQYF.

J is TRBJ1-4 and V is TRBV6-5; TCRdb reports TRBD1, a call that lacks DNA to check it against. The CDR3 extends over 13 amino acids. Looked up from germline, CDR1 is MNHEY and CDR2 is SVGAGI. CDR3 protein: CASRQGSNEKLFF.

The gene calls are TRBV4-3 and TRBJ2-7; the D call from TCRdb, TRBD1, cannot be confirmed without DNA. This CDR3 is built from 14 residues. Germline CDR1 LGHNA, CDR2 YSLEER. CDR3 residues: CASSQGAGSHEQYF.

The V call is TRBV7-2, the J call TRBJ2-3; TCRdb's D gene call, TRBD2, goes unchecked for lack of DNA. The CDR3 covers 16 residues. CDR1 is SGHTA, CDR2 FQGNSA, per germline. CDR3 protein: CASSPWTSGYTDTQYF.

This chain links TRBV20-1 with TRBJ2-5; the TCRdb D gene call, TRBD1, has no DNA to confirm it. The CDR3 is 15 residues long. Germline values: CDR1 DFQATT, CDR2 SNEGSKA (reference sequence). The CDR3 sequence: CSAREEGGAQETQYF.

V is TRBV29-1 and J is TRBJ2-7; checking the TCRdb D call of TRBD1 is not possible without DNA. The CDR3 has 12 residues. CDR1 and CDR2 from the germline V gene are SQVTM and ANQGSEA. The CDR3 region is CSVTGTGGEQYF.

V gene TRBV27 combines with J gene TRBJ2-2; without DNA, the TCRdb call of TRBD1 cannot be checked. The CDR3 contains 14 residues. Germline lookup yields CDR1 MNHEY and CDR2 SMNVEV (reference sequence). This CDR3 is CASSLFSGTGELFF.

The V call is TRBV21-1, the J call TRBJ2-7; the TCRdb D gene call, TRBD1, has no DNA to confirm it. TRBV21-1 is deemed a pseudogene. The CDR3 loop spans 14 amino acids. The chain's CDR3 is CASSIQGFSYEQYF.

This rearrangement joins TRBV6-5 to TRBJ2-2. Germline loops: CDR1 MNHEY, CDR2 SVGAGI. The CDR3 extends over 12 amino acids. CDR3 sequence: CASSYRTGELFF.